This T cell receptor (beta chain) was sequenced during a study of T cells in Graves' hyperthyroidism and ophthalmopathy. The study's findings and limits: The model anticipated ophthalmopathy a median about 6.5 months pre-onset.

As concerns this clonotype: What it binds is not known. A read error may explain this, as a much larger clone is one base away.

The CDR3 totals 14 residues. With V trimmed by 6 bases and J by 6 bases, 13 bases remained unmatched. Germline CDR1 DFQATT, CDR2 SNEGSKA (reference sequence). Graves' hyperthyroidism is called stable when ophthalmopathy does not progress within 18 months. Source material for PBMCs was around 10 ml fresh peripheral blood. RNA transcripts yielded amplified TCR beta CDR3 regions. With the HTBI primer set, the TCR CDR3 went through a first round of RT-PCR. TCRdb ran MiXCR on the multiplex PCR reads and lists one entry per CDR3 protein. Of hundreds of thousands of distinct CDR3 sequences in the sample, 35% are singletons; the top ten hold around 30%.

The source is a woman between 40 and 50 years old with Graves' hyperthyroidism. The J gene is TRBJ2-7, the V gene TRBV20-1; 8 nucleotides match TRBD1. Sequenced sample: blood. The CDR3 sequence: CSAHTRTGLGEQYF. CDR3 DNA sequence: TGCAGTGCCCACACCAGGACAGGGTTAGGCGAGCAGTACTTC.